This paragraph reports one TCR beta chain. The target antigen is unknown. The libraries of TRB cDNA were prepared using 5' RACE with UMI labels. Each CDR3 protein gets one entry in TCRdb, which reprocessed the 5' RACE reads and gives no DNA. The sample shows 90,000 to 95,000 distinct CDR3 sequences, and over 1.5% sits with its ten largest clones. Identification of naive CD8+ T cells rested on CD45RO-CCR7+CD27+CD95- status. This sample was included in a study of CXCR3-negative and CXCR3-positive naive CD8 T cells. Findings of the study overall: Fresh PBMCs were used in most assays, and CXCR3 expression partially decreased after cryopreservation.

CDR1 and CDR2 from the germline V gene are SGHRS and YFSETQ. The CDR3 is 15 amino acids. This TCR derives from a human donor in good health. Some clones in this sample may be carry-over from other donors' samples. The chain recombines TRBV5-1 with TRBJ2-7; no DNA is available, so the TRBD1 call from TCRdb remains unchecked. The sample consisted of naive CXCR3- CD8+ T cells from blood. Subset here: CD45RO-CCR7+CD27+CD95- naive CD8+ T cells lacking CXCR3 (TNR3-). The CDR3 protein is CASMFTGTMMGEQYF.